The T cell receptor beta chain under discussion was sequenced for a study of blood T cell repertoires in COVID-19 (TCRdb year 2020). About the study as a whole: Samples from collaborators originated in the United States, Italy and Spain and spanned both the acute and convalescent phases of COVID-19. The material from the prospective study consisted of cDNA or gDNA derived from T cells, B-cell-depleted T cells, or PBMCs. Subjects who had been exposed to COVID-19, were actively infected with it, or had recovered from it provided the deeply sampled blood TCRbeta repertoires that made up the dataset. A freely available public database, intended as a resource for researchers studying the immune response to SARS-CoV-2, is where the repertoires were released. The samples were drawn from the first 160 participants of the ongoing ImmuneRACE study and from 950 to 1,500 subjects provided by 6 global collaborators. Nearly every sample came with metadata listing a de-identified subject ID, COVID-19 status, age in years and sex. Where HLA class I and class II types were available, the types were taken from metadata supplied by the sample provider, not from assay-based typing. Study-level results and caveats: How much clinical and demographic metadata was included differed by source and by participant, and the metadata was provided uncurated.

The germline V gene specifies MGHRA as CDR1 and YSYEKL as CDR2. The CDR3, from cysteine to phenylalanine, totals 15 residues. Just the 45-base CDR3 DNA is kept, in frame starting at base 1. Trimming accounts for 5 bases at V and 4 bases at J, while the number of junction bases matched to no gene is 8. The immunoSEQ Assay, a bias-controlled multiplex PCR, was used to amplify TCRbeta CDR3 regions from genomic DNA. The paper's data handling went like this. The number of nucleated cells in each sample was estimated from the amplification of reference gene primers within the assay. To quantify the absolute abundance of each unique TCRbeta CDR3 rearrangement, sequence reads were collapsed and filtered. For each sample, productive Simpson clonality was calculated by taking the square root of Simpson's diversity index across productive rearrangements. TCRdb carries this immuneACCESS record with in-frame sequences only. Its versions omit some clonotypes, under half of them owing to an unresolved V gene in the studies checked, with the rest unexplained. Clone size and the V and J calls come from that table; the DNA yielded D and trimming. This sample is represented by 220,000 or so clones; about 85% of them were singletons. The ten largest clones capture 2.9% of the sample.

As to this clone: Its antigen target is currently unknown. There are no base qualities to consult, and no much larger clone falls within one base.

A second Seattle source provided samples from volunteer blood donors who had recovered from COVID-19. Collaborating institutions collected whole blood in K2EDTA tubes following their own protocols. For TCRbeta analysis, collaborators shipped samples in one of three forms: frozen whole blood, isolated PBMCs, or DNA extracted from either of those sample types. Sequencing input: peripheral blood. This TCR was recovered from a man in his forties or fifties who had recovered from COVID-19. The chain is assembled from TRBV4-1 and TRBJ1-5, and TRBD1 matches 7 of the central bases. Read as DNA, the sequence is TGCGCCAGCAGCGCGGAGGACAGGCGGAATCAGCCCCAGCATTTT. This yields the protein CASSAEDRRNQPQHF.